The clone carrying this T cell receptor (beta chain) has at least ten counts. Its antigen is currently unknown. The CDR3 is made up of 13 amino acids. Germline lookup yields CDR1 SQVTM and CDR2 ANQGSEA. V dropped 7 bases and J dropped 1 base, with 10 bases sitting between them. The data were taken from a study of spatial heterogeneity in lung cancer. Study results and limitations: One measure, the expanded intratumoral alpha and beta TCR count, tracked tumor mutation counts.

The time point here: sample taken at primary tumor resection. MiXCR was run by TCRdb on the 5' RACE reads, yielding one entry per CDR3 protein. The data show fewer than 20,000 distinct CDR3 sequences, with 7% to 7.5% seen just once and 20% to 25% held by the top ten. The receptor was derived from a female donor with early-stage non-small cell lung cancer. The source material was lung tumor tissue, sampled at surgery. The chain combines TRBV29-1 with TRBJ1-4, with D unclear. The CDR3 protein is CSATEGTNEKLFF. DNA of the CDR3: TGCAGCGCCACAGAGGGAACTAATGAAAAACTGTTTTTT.